The 32 T cell receptor beta chains presented below share a single source sample, sequenced in a study of T-cell reconstitution after alpha-beta-depleted transplantation in children. Unique molecular identifiers were incorporated into the prepared TCRbeta library. TCRdb analysed the PCR reads with MiXCR anew, one entry per CDR3 protein. The top ten clones hold 2.5% to 3.5% of a sample with approximately 510,000 distinct CDR3 sequences, around 16% of them seen once. The input for sequencing was PBMCs from the stem cell graft donor, taken from the stem cell graft. These receptor sequences come from a human donor who donated a stem cell graft to a child with acute lymphoblastic leukemia.

This rearrangement joins TRBV6-1 to TRBJ1-6; 7 bases are a match to TRBD1. J gave up 9 bases and V 4 bases, and 6 bases lay outside the gene matches. Germline V lookup: CDR1 MNHNS, CDR2 SASEGT. CDR3 length: 14 residues. The CDR3 region is CASSARGQVSPLHF. DNA of the CDR3: TGTGCCAGCAGTGCTAGGGGGCAGGTTTCACCCCTCCACTTT.

The chain recombines TRBV7-2 with TRBJ1-1, with no clear D. V lost 2 bases, J lost 2 bases, and 12 bases lay in between. This CDR3 has 15 amino acids. Germline assignment: CDR1 SGHTA and CDR2 FQGNSA. The CDR3 DNA reads as TGTGCCAGCAGCTTAAGTCCGGAACTAAACACTGAAGCTTTCTTT. This codes for CASSLSPELNTEAFF.

The V call is TRBV6-1, the J call TRBJ1-2, with a tentative D call TRBD1 (5 bases). The CDR3 loop spans 13 amino acids. The V gene lost 7 bases and the J gene lost 4 bases, with 13 bases spanning the gap. The germline gives CDR1 MNHNS, CDR2 SASEGT. The CDR3 loop reads CASTADSFYGYTF. CDR3 bases: TGTGCCAGCACTGCAGACAGTTTCTATGGCTACACCTTC.

The chain joins TRBV20-1 to TRBJ1-1; D remains ambiguous. The germline V gene encodes CDR1 DFQATT and CDR2 SNEGSKA (reference sequence). Trimming removed 3 bases from V and 2 bases from J, with 16 bases in between. The CDR3 has 15 residues. CDR3 in DNA: TGCAGTGCTAGGACCGGACCGGTTTTAAACACTGAAGCTTTCTTT. This codes for CSARTGPVLNTEAFF.

This chain links TRBV27 with TRBJ2-1, with D unresolved. CDR1 MNHEY and CDR2 SMNVEV come from the germline V gene (reference sequence). V was shortened by 8 bases and J by 3 bases, with 8 bases between the two germline ends. This CDR3 is built from 12 residues. The CDR3: CASASLYNEQFF. DNA of the CDR3: TGTGCCAGCGCCTCACTCTACAATGAGCAGTTCTTC.

This clonotype was counted ten times or more. This rearrangement joins TRBV11-2 to TRBJ2-7; D unclear. Trimming shortened V by 1 base and J by 6 bases, and 13 bases separated the two germline ends. Looked up from germline, CDR1 is SGHAT and CDR2 is FQNNGV. This CDR3 is built from 14 residues. This CDR3 reads CASSLGGRRGEQYF. The CDR3 nucleotides read TGTGCCAGCAGCTTAGGAGGCAGGAGAGGCGAGCAGTACTTC.

The CDR3 region is CSVPGRPGWDTQYF. The DNA for the CDR3 is TGCAGCGTCCCGGGACGGCCCGGTTGGGATACGCAGTATTTT. V usage is TRBV29-1 and J usage is TRBJ2-3; D possibly uses TRBD1 or TRBD2 (5 bases each). The CDR3 is 14 amino acids. Trimming pared 6 bases from V and 6 bases from J, leaving 19 bases between. Germline CDR1 is SQVTM and CDR2 is ANQGSEA.

This chain joins TRBV10-3 and TRBJ2-3; a possible D gene is TRBD2 (6 bases). Germline-derived CDR1 and CDR2 are ENHRY and SYGVKD. Trimming pared 3 bases from V and 8 bases from J, leaving 15 bases between. The CDR3 sequence is 14 residues long. The CDR3 region has the DNA TGTGCCATCAGTGACCGGGACTCGGTGGGTACGCAGTATTTT. It encodes CAISDRDSVGTQYF.

This chain links TRBV20-1 with TRBJ2-6; D is tentatively TRBD1 or TRBD2 (6 bases each). The CDR3 spans 14 residues. Germline V gene sequence: CDR1 DFQATT, CDR2 SNEGSKA (reference sequence). Trimming left V 5 bases short and J 5 bases short, with 13 bases between. The CDR3 DNA sequence: TGCAGTGCTGCCCAGGGGAGGAGGGCCAACGTCCTGACTTTC. This codes for CSAAQGRRANVLTF.

In this sample, this clonotype turned up once. The chain joins TRBV20-1 to TRBJ2-1; 14 nucleotides align to TRBD2. With 3 bases clipped from V and 8 bases from J, the junction kept 6 bases outside the gene matches. Germline-derived CDR1 and CDR2 are DFQATT and SNEGSKA (reference sequence). The CDR3 is 15 amino acids. DNA of the CDR3: TGCAGTGCTAGGGGACTAGCGGGAGTAAGCGATGAGCAGTTCTTC. Amino acids: CSARGLAGVSDEQFF.

This chain connects TRBV27 to TRBJ2-6; weak D call: TRBD1 (6 bases). In germline, CDR1 is MNHEY, CDR2 SMNVEV (reference sequence). CDR3 length: 14 amino acids. Trimming cost V 7 bases and J 2 bases, with 9 bases left between them. The CDR3 DNA reads TGTGCCAGCATGAGGACAGCTGGGGCCAACGTCCTGACTTTC. Protein product: CASMRTAGANVLTF.

The chain links TRBV5-1 to TRBJ2-1; tentatively, D is TRBD2 (6 bases). The CDR3 sequence is 14 residues long. Trimming cost V 0 bases and J 8 bases, with 12 bases left between them. Germline CDR1 and CDR2: SGHRS and YFSETQ. The CDR3 region has the DNA TGCGCCAGCAGCTTGGAGGGAGGTGGCTATGAGCAGTTCTTC. Protein: CASSLEGGGYEQFF.

This clonotype was seen only a few times. The chain couples TRBV20-1 to TRBJ2-3; possibly TRBD2 for D (6 bases). This CDR3 has 13 residues. V shed 4 bases and J shed 7 bases, with 15 bases lying between them. Germline lookup yields CDR1 DFQATT and CDR2 SNEGSKA (reference sequence). In nucleotides, the CDR3 is TGCAGTGCTACGTCGGGGACTGGAAATACGCAGTATTTT. It specifies CSATSGTGNTQYF.

This clonotype was picked up a small number of times. The V and J genes are TRBV7-9 and TRBJ2-7, with 10 bases identical to TRBD2. V trimming: 5 bases; J trimming: 3 bases; junction bases outside the gene matches: 13. CDR3 size: 17 residues. CDR1 and CDR2 (germline): SEHNR, FQNEAQ (reference sequence). Here the CDR3 DNA reads TGTGCCAGCAGCACAACTCCGGGACTAGCGAGATTCTACGAGCAGTACTTC. It codes for CASSTTPGLARFYEQYF.

This clonotype was observed a few times. The V and J genes are TRBV4-2 and TRBJ2-1, with TRBD2 matching over 9 bases. Germline CDR1 and CDR2: LGHNA and YNFKEQ. The trim removed 6 bases at V and 8 bases at J, leaving 23 bases unmatched. This CDR3 is built from 19 residues. CDR3 region: CASRGSAYTREGPSDEQFF. The CDR3 nucleotides read TGTGCCAGCAGGGGGTCCGCTTATACGCGGGAGGGCCCTTCGGATGAGCAGTTCTTC.

This clonotype was counted between two and nine times. The chain is built from TRBV7-3 and TRBJ2-1, with D uncertain. The CDR3 consists of 12 residues. V was clipped by 5 bases and J by 8 bases, with 10 bases between them. Looked up from germline, CDR1 is SGHTA and CDR2 is FQGTGA. DNA of the CDR3: TGTGCCAGCAGCACCTTCAACGATGAGCAGTTCTTC. Its protein is CASSTFNDEQFF.

The chain has TRBV27 and TRBJ2-3; 12 bases line up with TRBD2. The V and J ends lost 4 bases and 11 bases, in that order; junction bases with no gene match: 10. Germline V gene sequence: CDR1 MNHEY, CDR2 SMNVEV (reference sequence). This CDR3 contains 15 residues. The CDR3 region is CASSSGLAGPPGQYF. CDR3 DNA: TGTGCCAGCAGTTCCGGACTAGCGGGGCCCCCGGGGCAGTATTTT.

This clonotype was observed at least ten times. This rearrangement joins TRBV5-1 to TRBJ1-5, with 8 bases identical to TRBD1. The CDR3 is 14 residues long. Germline CDR1 and CDR2: SGHRS and YFSETQ. The V and J ends lost 0 bases and 7 bases, in that order; junction bases with no gene match: 3. The CDR3 loop reads CASSLGTGSQPQHF. For the CDR3, the DNA is TGCGCCAGCAGCTTGGGGACAGGGAGCCAGCCCCAGCATTTT.

In its sample, this clonotype was seen once. The CDR3 does not close with the conserved phenylalanine or tryptophan, likely indicating a read error. The DNA is omitted, as the CDR3 cannot be located on it reliably, and the CDR3 follows TCRdb's listing. CDR3 sequence: CASSESPGTHMA. The rearrangement uses TRBV25-1 and TRBJ2-3; the table calls TRBD1, which could not be checked here. The CDR3 is 12 residues long, ends included. Germline V gives CDR1 MGHDK, CDR2 SYGVNS.

This chain joins TRBV20-1 and TRBJ2-3, with 9 nucleotides matching TRBD1. V trimming: 5 bases; J trimming: 3 bases; junction bases outside the gene matches: 3. The CDR3 is 13 residues long. Germline V gene data show CDR1 as DFQATT and CDR2 as SNEGSKA (reference sequence). This chain's CDR3 is CSAPTGGTDTQYF. The CDR3 DNA reads as TGCAGTGCTCCGACAGGGGGGACAGATACGCAGTATTTT.

This clonotype appeared many times. Here the CDR3 DNA reads TGTGCCAGCAGCCCCGTTCGGGACAGGGACGCGGGGGAGCTGTTTTTT. This encodes CASSPVRDRDAGELFF. The chain carries TRBV11-3 and TRBJ2-2, with TRBD1 matching 9 bases. Germline V gene lookup returns CDR1 SGHNT and CDR2 YENEEA. J lost 8 bases, V lost 5 bases, and 12 bases had no gene match. The CDR3 is made up of 16 amino acids.

The V call is TRBV3-1, the J call TRBJ1-5; maybe TRBD1 (5 bases). In germline, CDR1 is LGHDT, CDR2 YNNKEL (reference sequence). This CDR3 has 13 amino acids. Trimming cost V 1 base and J 11 bases, with 12 bases left between them. CDR3 in amino acids: CASSQGAPGAQHF. For the CDR3, the DNA is TGTGCCAGCAGCCAAGGGGCCCCGGGGGCCCAGCATTTT.

The J gene is TRBJ1-1, the V gene TRBV12-3 or TRBV12-4, with TRBD1 matching 7 bases. This CDR3 has 13 residues. Trimming removed 8 bases from V and 5 bases from J; junction bases left unmatched: 8. CDR3 DNA: TGTGCCAGCCGCACCGAACAGGGGACTGAAGCTTTCTTT. Residues: CASRTEQGTEAFF.

The sample holds a few counts of this clonotype. The rearrangement links TRBV3-1 to TRBJ2-7; 7 bases match TRBD2. Trimming removed 1 base from V and 0 bases from J; junction bases left unmatched: 12. Germline V gene sequence: CDR1 LGHDT, CDR2 YNNKEL (reference sequence). The CDR3 is made up of 18 amino acids. CDR3 in amino acids: CASSQGPVERDYSYEQYF. The CDR3 nucleotides are TGTGCCAGCAGCCAAGGACCCGTTGAGCGGGACTACTCCTACGAGCAGTACTTC.

The rearrangement joins TRBV29-1 to TRBJ1-2, with D perhaps matching TRBD1 (6 bases). The CDR3 has 14 amino acids. V was trimmed by 5 bases and J by 2 bases, leaving 15 bases between them. Per germline, CDR1 SQVTM and CDR2 ANQGSEA. The CDR3 bases are TGCAGCGTTTCATCGGGACACGCCAACTATGGCTACACCTTC. Translating gives CSVSSGHANYGYTF.

The table lists this clonotype with many counts. This chain joins TRBV4-1 and TRBJ2-1; 10 nucleotides line up with TRBD2. This CDR3 contains 16 residues. V dropped 0 bases and J dropped 2; count of bases not matched to a gene: 1. Germline assignment: CDR1 MGHRA and CDR2 YSYEKL. The CDR3 bases are TGCGCCAGCAGCCAAGAGGGGACTAGCGCCTACAATGAGCAGTTCTTC. Translating it yields CASSQEGTSAYNEQFF.

Concerning this clonotype itself: Germline is not matched at one junction end, which may reflect a read error. The chain uses TRBV12-3 or TRBV12-4 and TRBJ1-5; D is unresolved. The CDR3 contains 19 residues. CDR3 DNA: TGTGCCATCAGTTTAGCCAGGTCGGGATACGGAGGAAGCAATCAGCCCCAGCATTTT. This encodes CAISLARSGYGGSNQPQHF.

The V gene is TRBV5-1, the J gene TRBJ2-1, with D tentatively TRBD1 (6 bases). The CDR3 has 15 amino acids. CDR1 and CDR2 from the germline V gene are SGHRS and YFSETQ. The V gene lost 3 bases and the J gene lost 3 bases, with 13 bases spanning the gap. The CDR3, as DNA: TGCGCCAGCAGCTCTCACAGGGTGGGCTACAATGAGCAGTTCTTC. Residues: CASSSHRVGYNEQFF.

V is TRBV6-1 and J is TRBJ1-6; 7 bases are shared with TRBD1. This CDR3 comprises 14 residues. V was pared by 7 bases and J by 7 bases, with 7 bases of the junction left unmatched. Germline values: CDR1 MNHNS, CDR2 SASEGT. In nucleotides, the CDR3 is TGTGCCAGCAAAACAGGGGCCGAAAATTCACCCCTCCACTTT. Protein product: CASKTGAENSPLHF.

This sequence joins TRBV4-2 and TRBJ2-6, with D tentatively TRBD1 (5 bases). The CDR3 is 18 residues long. V dropped 2 bases and J dropped 2 bases, with 16 bases sitting between them. CDR1 is LGHNA and CDR2 is YNFKEQ in the germline V gene. The CDR3 coding sequence is TGTGCCAGCAGCCAAACCCCCCCCAGGGAAGCTGGGGCCAACGTCCTGACTTTC. Protein product: CASSQTPPREAGANVLTF.

This clonotype was detected a few times. The J gene is TRBJ2-2, the V gene TRBV4-2; possibly TRBD2 for D (5 bases). With 3 bases removed from V and 2 bases from J, the gap between germline ends came to 13 bases. CDR3 size: 16 residues. Germline V gene lookup returns CDR1 LGHNA and CDR2 YNFKEQ. CDR3 sequence: CASSQRTGINTGELFF. The CDR3 DNA reads as TGTGCCAGCAGCCAGAGGACGGGGATAAACACCGGGGAGCTGTTTTTT.

The rearrangement links TRBV7-8 to TRBJ2-5; D possibly corresponds to TRBD1 (6 bases). Per the germline V gene, CDR1 is SGHVS and CDR2 is FQNEAQ. Trimming pared 3 bases from V and 2 bases from J, leaving 13 bases between. This CDR3 has 15 residues. Written as DNA, the CDR3 is TGTGCCAGCAGCTTGGTCGGGACACTGCAAGAGACCCAGTACTTC. This sequence encodes CASSLVGTLQETQYF. The variable domain in full, completed from reference TRBV7-8 and TRBJ2-5, reads GAGVSQSPRYKVAKRGQDVALRCDPISGHVSLFWYQQALGQGPEFLTYFQNEAQLDKSGLPSDRFFAERPEGSVSTLKIQRTQQEDSAVYLCASSLVGTLQETQYFGPGTRLLVL.